One T cell receptor (beta chain) is described in this entry. Germline CDR1 SGHRS, CDR2 YFSETQ. This CDR3 is built from 15 residues. The V segment lost 4 bases and the J segment 3 bases; nucleotides outside the gene matches: 10. The data stem from a study of blood T cell repertoires in COVID-19. Study background: Material from acute and convalescent COVID-19 was sourced from the United States, Italy and Spain. The analysed material was cDNA or gDNA that came from T cells, B-cell-depleted T cells, or PBMCs.

Participant age was roughly 18 to 90 years, and participants resided in about 25 US areas. Categorization into cohorts depended on clinical history that participants reported. Here immunoSEQ multiplex PCR was the method, and the copy in TCRdb shows in-frame clones only, minus some. Of 200,000 or so clones listed, approximately 88% are singletons. The specimen sequenced was PBMCs or T cells enriched from blood (not recorded which). The sequence derives from a woman aged 40 to 50 with acute COVID-19. This chain uses TRBV5-1 with TRBJ2-7; 7 bases align to TRBD2. For the CDR3, the DNA is TGCGCCAGCAGCCCGGGCGGGGGTCCCCACTACGAGCAGTACTTC. This codes for CASSPGGGPHYEQYF.